This T cell receptor beta chain was profiled in a study of T cell responses to AZD1222 COVID-19 vaccine. Points on this clone: The target antigen is unknown.

Per germline, CDR1 MDHEN and CDR2 SYDVKM. The CDR3 loop spans 12 amino acids. The protocol was immunoSEQ multiplex PCR, while the TCRdb copy is restricted to in-frame clones and leaves out a portion. The sample carries roughly 170,000 clones, around 94% recorded once. The study's findings and limits: Recipients of AZD1222 seropositive at baseline numbered only 5 to 7. Spike-specific TCRs gained breadth and depth after people received two AZD1222 doses.

The V gene is TRBV28, the J gene TRBJ1-1; maybe TRBD1 (6 bases). This sample comprised peripheral blood, obtained on day 0 of AZD1222 vaccination. The clonotype comes from an adult in good health. As DNA, the CDR3 is TGTGTCTCGGGGGCGGTGAACACTGAAGCTTTCTTT. Translated: CVSGAVNTEAFF.